These T cell receptor beta chains were read from a single sample in a study of Ad26.COV2.S vaccination and SARS-CoV-2 variants. Libraries were prepared by immunoSEQ multiplex PCR; TCRdb keeps only in-frame clonotypes and omits some of them. Of hundreds of thousands of clones in the sample, 80% to 90% were seen once. This material consisted of peripheral blood, taken in a trial of Ad26.COV2.S vaccine versus placebo. These receptors were obtained from a person aged 18 to 65 who received the Ad26.COV2.S COVID-19 vaccine or a placebo. CDR3s include the opening cysteine and the closing phenylalanine or tryptophan. A D gene is named only where the DNA matches it firmly. The size of a clone is reported for some rows only, either as once, few or many, or as a class for expanded clones.

CDR3 DNA	CDR3 protein	D gene	V gene	J gene	clone size
TGTGCCAGCAGCTGGACAGATAGAAACATTCAGTACTTC	CASSWTDRNIQYF	.	TRBV5-6	TRBJ2-4	.
TGCGCCAGCAGCTTGGGGGGGGCAGATAATCAGCCCCAGCATTTT	CASSLGGADNQPQHF	.	TRBV5-1	TRBJ1-5	once
TGTGCCAGCAGTTCACTAGCGGGAGGGCACGAGCAGTACTTC	CASSSLAGGHEQYF	TRBD2	TRBV6-5	TRBJ2-7	few
TGTGCCACCAGCAGGGGTACAGGGTTAAATGAGCAGTTCTTC	CATSRGTGLNEQFF	.	TRBV15	TRBJ2-1	.
TGCGCCAGCAGCTTGGCCCAGAATAATTCACCCCTCCACTTT	CASSLAQNNSPLHF	.	TRBV5-1	TRBJ1-6	.
TGTGCCAGCAGCTTATTGGGTTCTCAAGAGACCCAGTACTTC	CASSLLGSQETQYF	.	TRBV13	TRBJ2-5	.
TGTGCCAGCAGTCCTGGGCCTCGGCAGGGGAATGAGTTTAACGAGCAGTACTTC	CASSPGPRQGNEFNEQYF	.	TRBV6-6	TRBJ2-7	.
TGCGCCAGCAGCCTGGACGGTAGCTCCTATAATTCACCCCTCCACTTT	CASSLDGSSYNSPLHF	.	TRBV4-1	TRBJ1-6	.
TGTGCCAGCAGAGACGACAGGTCGAACTATGGCTACACCTTC	CASRDDRSNYGYTF	.	TRBV7-9	TRBJ1-2	few
TGTGCCAGCAGTCCCCCCTTAGGCCCCGGAAACACCATATATTTT	CASSPPLGPGNTIYF	.	TRBV28	TRBJ1-3	.
TGTGCCAGCAGTCTAACTGCTTATGGGGCCAACGTCCTGACTTTC	CASSLTAYGANVLTF	.	TRBV6-2/TRBV6-3	TRBJ2-6	.
TGTGCCAGCTCACCATCATTCGGGGGGAACACTGAAGCTTTCTTT	CASSPSFGGNTEAFF	.	TRBV18	TRBJ1-1	.
TGTGCCAGCAGGCAACAGACAGGGGTTCTTCAGCCCCAGCATTTT	CASRQQTGVLQPQHF	TRBD1	TRBV28	TRBJ1-5	.
TGCGCCAGCAGCTCTGGGACAGGGAATGGATTAATGAACACTGAAGCTTTCTTT	CASSSGTGNGLMNTEAFF	TRBD1	TRBV5-1	TRBJ1-1	.
TGTGCCAGCAGTAGGGGACAGGGATACACCGGGGAGCTGTTTTTT	CASSRGQGYTGELFF	TRBD1	TRBV28	TRBJ2-2	.
TGTGCCAGCAGCCTGTCACTAGCGGGGGCAAAAGAGACCCAGTACTTC	CASSLSLAGAKETQYF	TRBD2	TRBV7-8	TRBJ2-5	.
TGTGCCAGCAGCCAAGGCTTCCAGGGGGCCCAGGAGTACTTC	CASSQGFQGAQEYF	TRBD1	TRBV4-2	TRBJ2-7	few
TGTGCCAGCAGCAAAAACTGGGCAACTAATGAAAAACTGTTTTTT	CASSKNWATNEKLFF	.	TRBV21-1	TRBJ1-4	once
TGTGCCAGCAGTGAATTGGGACAGGACCGCTACACCTTC	CASSELGQDRYTF	TRBD1	TRBV6-1	TRBJ1-2	.
TGTGCCAGTAGTAGGTCCCGGGACAGGGTTGAGACCCAGTACTTC	CASSRSRDRVETQYF	TRBD1	TRBV19	TRBJ2-5	.